This is a list of T cell receptor beta chains from one sample in a study of technical replicates of blood from several donors. The method was immunoSEQ multiplex PCR; TCRdb's version includes in-frame clones alone and lacks a portion of them. The sample contains 80,000 or so clones, roughly 98% of which appear only once. Material: T cells isolated from PBMCs. Every receptor here comes from a human donor in good health. The CDR3 runs from the conserved cysteine through the conserved F or W. A D gene is named only where the DNA matches it firmly. Only part of the rows carry a size: once, few, many, or a class if the clone is expanded.

j_gene	d_gene	abundance	len	v_gene	CDR3nt	CDR3aa
TRBJ2-7	TRBD2	-	15	TRBV5-4	TGTGCCAGCAGCTCCGGGACTAGCGGGAGCTACGAGCAGTACTTC	CASSSGTSGSYEQYF
TRBJ1-6	-	-	14	TRBV7-8	TGTGCCAGCAGCTGGATCGTTAGGGGTTCACCCCTCCACTTT	CASSWIVRGSPLHF
TRBJ2-1	-	once	16	TRBV29-1	TGCAGCTTTACGCCGGGGGCGGGAGAAGCCTACAATGAGCAGTTCTTC	CSFTPGAGEAYNEQFF
TRBJ2-5	-	-	15	TRBV16	TGTGCCAGCAGCCAATCAAGCCCTAGCCAAGAGACCCAGTACTTC	CASSQSSPSQETQYF
TRBJ2-3	-	-	14	TRBV10-1	TGCGCCAGCAGTCCAAGAGTTAGCACAGATACGCAGTATTTT	CASSPRVSTDTQYF
TRBJ2-1	-	-	15	TRBV27	TGTGCCAGCAGACCGGACAGGGAGGGCTACAATGAGCAGTTCTTC	CASRPDREGYNEQFF
TRBJ2-1	-	-	13	TRBV18	TGTGCCAGCTCACCAGGAACGGGCAATGAGCAGTTCTTC	CASSPGTGNEQFF
TRBJ1-2	-	-	15	TRBV7-9	TGTGCCAGCAGCTTGTCCGGGACAACAAACTATGGCTACACCTTC	CASSLSGTTNYGYTF
TRBJ1-6	-	-	16	TRBV7-8	TGTGCCAGCAGCTTAATGGGGGAGGACTCTAATTCACCCCTCCACTTT	CASSLMGEDSNSPLHF
TRBJ1-1	-	-	13	TRBV5-1	TGCGCCAGCAGCCTATCTGGGGCCGCGCGGGCTTTCTTT	CASSLSGAARAFF
TRBJ2-5	TRBD2	-	15	TRBV13	TGTGCCAGCAGCTCACAACTAGCGGAACAAGAGACCCAGTACTTC	CASSSQLAEQETQYF
TRBJ1-4	TRBD1	-	19	TRBV19	TGTGCCAGTAGTCCCTACGGGACAGGGGAAGTGGCAACTAATGAAAAACTGTTTTTT	CASSPYGTGEVATNEKLFF
TRBJ1-2	-	-	15	TRBV11-2	TGTGCCAGCAGCTTGGCAACCGAGAGGCACTATGGCTACACCTTC	CASSLATERHYGYTF
TRBJ1-4	TRBD1	-	16	TRBV2	TGTGCCAGCAGTACACCGGGACAGGCTGAGAATGAAAAACTGTTTTTT	CASSTPGQAENEKLFF
TRBJ2-6	-	-	16	TRBV4-1	TGCGCCAGCAACCAGTTACACCGCTCTGGGGCCAACGTCCTGACTTTC	CASNQLHRSGANVLTF
TRBJ1-1	TRBD1	-	14	TRBV6-1	TGTGCCAGCGACCCGGGACAGGGGAACACTGAAGCTTTCTTT	CASDPGQGNTEAFF
TRBJ2-7	TRBD1	-	14	TRBV27	TGTGCCAGCAGTCGGACAGGAGACTCCTACGAGCAGTACTTC	CASSRTGDSYEQYF
TRBJ1-2	-	-	13	TRBV28	TGTGCCACCGGACGGGGGGTACATTATGGCTACACCTTC	CATGRGVHYGYTF
TRBJ2-7	TRBD1	-	15	TRBV7-2	TGTGCCAGCAGCTTACAGCAGGGGGTTACCTACGAGCAGTACTTC	CASSLQQGVTYEQYF
TRBJ2-1	TRBD1	-	15	TRBV7-9	TGTGCCAGCAGCAGCCGGGACAGGGGAATCAATGAGCAGTTCTTC	CASSSRDRGINEQFF
TRBJ1-2	TRBD1	-	14	TRBV5-1	TGCGCCAGCAGCTTGGCTGGGACAGACTATGGCTACACCTTC	CASSLAGTDYGYTF
TRBJ1-4	TRBD1	-	15	TRBV5-1	TGCGCCAGCAGCTTCGGGACAGGGGATAATGAAAAACTGTTTTTT	CASSFGTGDNEKLFF
TRBJ1-2	-	-	17	TRBV4-1	TGCGCCAGCAGCCACCATGGACAGTCGGATTTTGGGAATGGCTACACCTTC	CASSHHGQSDFGNGYTF
TRBJ2-7	-	-	16	TRBV6-5	TGTGCCAGCAGTTCCACCCGTCCAGGGGAATGGTACGAGCAGTACTTC	CASSSTRPGEWYEQYF
TRBJ1-5	TRBD1	-	16	TRBV19	TGTGCCAGTAGTTCGGGATGGGGACAGTTGGAGACGACCCAGCATTTT	CASSSGWGQLETTQHF
TRBJ2-7	TRBD1	-	14	TRBV6-6	TGTGCCAGCAGGTACCCGGGACAGGGCGCCAGGGAGTACTTC	CASRYPGQGAREYF
TRBJ2-3	-	-	16	TRBV28	TGTGCCAGCAGTCCCCTCTCGAGGGGGAGCACAGATACGCAGTATTTT	CASSPLSRGSTDTQYF
TRBJ2-1	-	-	14	TRBV4-1	TGCGCCAGCAGCCAAGATCTCGTCGGTTTAGAGCAGTTCTTC	CASSQDLVGLEQFF
TRBJ1-4	TRBD1	-	17	TRBV5-6	TGTGCCAGCAGCGAATACAGGGGTGAATTCTCGTTGGAAAAACTGTTTTTT	CASSEYRGEFSLEKLFF
TRBJ1-2	-	-	13	TRBV6-1	TGTGCCAGCAGTGAAACAGGGACGGTTGGCTACACCTTC	CASSETGTVGYTF
TRBJ2-7	TRBD1	-	14	TRBV5-1	TGCGCCAGCAGTTCCGGGACAGGACCCTACGAGCAGTACTTC	CASSSGTGPYEQYF
TRBJ1-1	TRBD1	-	14	TRBV27	TGTGCCAGCAGTCCAACAGGGGTGAACACTGAAGCTTTCTTT	CASSPTGVNTEAFF
TRBJ2-2	TRBD1	-	16	TRBV9	TGTGCCAGCAGCGTCGGGACAGGGGGCTTAGGCGGGGAGCTGTTTTTT	CASSVGTGGLGGELFF
TRBJ2-1	-	-	13	TRBV4-1	TGCGCCAGCAGCCAGCAACAGGGCGGTGAGCAGTTCTTC	CASSQQQGGEQFF
TRBJ1-2	TRBD1	-	14	TRBV27	TGTGCCAGCAGTCCCGGACAGGGAAGCCATGGCTACACCTTC	CASSPGQGSHGYTF
TRBJ2-7	-	-	15	TRBV5-1	TGCGCCAGCAGCTTGGCCGTTCTTCTCGGGGGCGAGCAGTACTTC	CASSLAVLLGGEQYF
TRBJ2-7	-	-	14	TRBV10-1	TGCGCCAGCAGTGGCGGGTACCTTCCCTACGAGCAGTACTTC	CASSGGYLPYEQYF
TRBJ2-1	TRBD2	-	13	TRBV28	TGTGCCAGCAGTTTCGGGAGGCCCAATGAGCAGTTCTTC	CASSFGRPNEQFF
TRBJ2-2	TRBD2	-	16	TRBV29-1	TGCAGCGTTGAGGTGATAGCGGGAGGGGGGACCGGGGAGCTGTTTTTT	CSVEVIAGGGTGELFF
TRBJ1-5	-	-	14	TRBV4-1	TGCGCCAGCAGCCAAGGTCCAGGGCAGCAGCCCCAGCATTTT	CASSQGPGQQPQHF
TRBJ2-1	-	-	15	TRBV19	TGTGCCAGTAGTATTGTGGAGGCCGCGGGGTATGAGCAGTTCTTC	CASSIVEAAGYEQFF
TRBJ2-7	-	-	15	TRBV2	TGTGCCAGCAGCTCCGGGAGCAGGCCACCTTACGAGCAGTACTTC	CASSSGSRPPYEQYF
TRBJ1-5	TRBD1	-	16	TRBV10-3	TGTGCCATCAGTGAGTCGGACAGGGGGGGCAATCAGCCCCAGCATTTT	CAISESDRGGNQPQHF
TRBJ2-1	TRBD1	-	18	TRBV5-1	TGCGCCAGCAGCTTGGGGGACAGGGTCACCCAAAGGTACAATGAGCAGTTCTTC	CASSLGDRVTQRYNEQFF
TRBJ2-7	TRBD1	-	17	TRBV13	TGTGCCAGCAGCTCTCGACAGGGGGCCTCAAACTCCTACGAGCAGTACTTC	CASSSRQGASNSYEQYF
TRBJ1-2	-	-	14	TRBV9	TGTGCCAGCAGCGTAGGGAGGGTGGTAGGTGGCTACACCTTC	CASSVGRVVGGYTF
TRBJ2-6	-	-	18	TRBV30	TGTGCTACCGCCGGGGAGAAATCGGAGGGCTCTGGGGCCAACGTCCTGACTTTC	CATAGEKSEGSGANVLTF
TRBJ2-7	TRBD1	-	13	TRBV5-1	TGCGCCAGCAGAGGGACAGGGTCCTACGAGCAGTACTTC	CASRGTGSYEQYF
TRBJ1-4	TRBD1	-	15	TRBV7-8	TGTGCCAGCAGCGCTCCCGGGACAGTGGATGAAAAACTGTTTTTT	CASSAPGTVDEKLFF
TRBJ1-6	TRBD1	-	15	TRBV7-3	TGTGCCAGCTCCCAGGACAGGGCTGGGAATTCACCCCTCCACTTT	CASSQDRAGNSPLHF
TRBJ2-3	TRBD2	-	16	TRBV5-1	TGCGCCAGCAGCTTACCGACTAGCGGGACCACAGATACGCAGTATTTT	CASSLPTSGTTDTQYF
TRBJ1-2	TRBD1	-	16	TRBV11-3	TGTGCCAGCAGCTTAAAGGGGACAGGGGTACATCATGGCTACACCTTC	CASSLKGTGVHHGYTF
TRBJ2-1	-	-	12	TRBV25-1	TGTGCCAGCAGTGGGCCGGGAGTCTCCCCGTTCTTC	CASSGPGVSPFF
TRBJ2-3	TRBD2	-	16	TRBV7-2	TGTGCCAGCAGCCCGGACGGGGAGGGGAGGACAGATACGCAGTATTTT	CASSPDGEGRTDTQYF
TRBJ2-2	-	-	17	TRBV29-1	TGCAGCGCTCCTAAGGGGTGGGGGGTCCTGAACACCGGGGAGCTGTTTTTT	CSAPKGWGVLNTGELFF